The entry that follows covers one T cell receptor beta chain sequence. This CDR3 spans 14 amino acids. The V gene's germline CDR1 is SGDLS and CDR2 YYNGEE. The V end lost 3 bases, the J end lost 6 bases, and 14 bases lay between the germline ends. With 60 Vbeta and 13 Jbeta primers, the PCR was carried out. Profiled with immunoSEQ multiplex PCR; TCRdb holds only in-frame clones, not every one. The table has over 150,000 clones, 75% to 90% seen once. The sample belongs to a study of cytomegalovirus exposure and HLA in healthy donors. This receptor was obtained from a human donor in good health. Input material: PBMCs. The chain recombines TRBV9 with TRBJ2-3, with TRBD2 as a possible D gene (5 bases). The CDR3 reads CASSARGSGDTQYF. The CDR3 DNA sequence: TGTGCCAGCAGCGCCCGCGGGTCGGGGGATACGCAGTATTTT.